This T cell receptor beta chain was sequenced for a study of blood T cell repertoires in COVID-19. Turning to the study itself: In each case, the material was cDNA or gDNA derived from T cells, B-cell-depleted T cells, or PBMCs.

The V end was cut by 5 bases, the J end by 5 bases, with 16 bases between. CDR1 and CDR2 from the germline V gene are LNHDA and SQIVND (reference sequence). CDR3 length: 14 amino acids. Those who participated ranged in age from roughly 18 to 89 years and resided in approximately 23 US areas. Study processing details: Reference gene primer amplification gave estimated nucleated cell counts. Assay: immunoSEQ multiplex PCR; the TCRdb copy retains only in-frame clones and omits some. The V and J calls and clone size come from that table; D and trimming were worked out from the DNA. The table shows approximately 220,000 clones, with 80% to 90% occurring only once.

The chain recombines TRBV19 with TRBJ2-7; TRBD1 is a possible D gene (7 bases). Sequencing was performed on PBMCs or T cells enriched from blood (not recorded which). The source of this sequence is a woman younger than 30 in a cohort exposed to, infected with or recovered from COVID-19 (not recorded which). CDR3 bases: TGTGCCAGTAGTTTAAGACAGGGACTGGACGAGCAGTACTTC. It specifies CASSLRQGLDEQYF.